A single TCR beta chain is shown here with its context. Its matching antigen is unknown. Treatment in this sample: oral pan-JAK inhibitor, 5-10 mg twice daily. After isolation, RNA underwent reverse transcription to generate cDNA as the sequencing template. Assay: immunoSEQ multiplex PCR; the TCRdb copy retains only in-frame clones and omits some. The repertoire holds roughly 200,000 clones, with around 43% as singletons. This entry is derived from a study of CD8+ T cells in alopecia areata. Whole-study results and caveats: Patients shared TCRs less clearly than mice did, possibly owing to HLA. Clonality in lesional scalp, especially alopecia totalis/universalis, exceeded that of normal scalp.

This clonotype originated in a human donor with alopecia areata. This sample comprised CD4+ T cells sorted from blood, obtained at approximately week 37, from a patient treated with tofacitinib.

The CDR3 loop is CASSDQRDTQYF. The CDR3 coding sequence is TGTGCCAGCAGCGACCAAAGAGATACGCAGTATTTT. The V gene is TRBV5-6, the J gene TRBJ2-3, with no clear D. V dropped 4 bases and J dropped 5 bases, with 8 bases sitting between them. The CDR3 extends over 12 amino acids. CDR1 is SGHDT, CDR2 YYEEEE, per germline.